The 32 T cell receptor beta chains below were found in one sample sequenced in a study of graft-versus-host responses after intestinal transplantation. The method was immunoSEQ multiplex PCR; TCRdb's version includes in-frame clones alone and lacks a portion of them. The sample yields around 71,000 clones, approximately 92% seen once. Sequences were derived from bone marrow, sampled roughly 110 weeks after intestinal transplantation. The receptors originated from a human patient who received an intestinal transplant, so some T cells may come from the graft donor.

The rearrangement joins TRBV28 to TRBJ2-5; TRBD2 matches 11 bases. The V gene end was trimmed by 3 bases and the J gene end by 4 bases; junction bases not matched to a gene: 7. CDR1 and CDR2 (germline): MDHEN, SYDVKM. There are 16 residues in the CDR3. CDR3 sequence: CASSFRGTSGLETQYF. The CDR3 DNA sequence: TGTGCCAGCAGTTTCCGAGGGACTAGCGGTCTAGAGACCCAGTACTTC.

About this clone itself: One end of the junction does not line up with germline, which may come from a read error. This chain joins TRBV9 and TRBJ2-5, with D perhaps matching TRBD1 (7 bases). This CDR3 is built from 16 residues. Germline CDR1 is SGDLS and CDR2 is YYNGEE. The CDR3: CASSVDSGGTLETRYF. CDR3 nucleotides: TGTGCCAGCAGCGTAGATTCAGGGGGGACCTTAGAGACCCGGTACTTC.

V is TRBV6-5 and J is TRBJ2-2, with unresolved D. From germline, CDR1 is MNHEY and CDR2 SVGAGI. The CDR3 is 12 amino acids. Trimming pared 3 bases from V and 5 bases from J, leaving 4 bases between. CDR3 residues: CASSYRTGELFF. CDR3 coding DNA: TGTGCCAGCAGTTATAGAACCGGGGAGCTGTTTTTT.

J is TRBJ2-1 and V is TRBV11-2; 11 bases line up with TRBD2. Germline lookup yields CDR1 SGHAT and CDR2 FQNNGV. The CDR3 loop spans 16 amino acids. V shed 1 base and J 7 bases; nucleotides not matched to a gene: 6. CDR3 region: CASSLVLAGDRNEQFF. CDR3 nucleotide sequence: TGTGCCAGCAGCTTAGTACTAGCGGGAGATAGGAATGAGCAGTTCTTC.

V and J are TRBV18 and TRBJ2-5; tentatively, D is TRBD2 (5 bases). Germline CDR1 reads KGHSH; CDR2 reads LQKENI. CDR3 length: 14 amino acids. V gave up 6 bases and J gave up 0 bases, with 11 bases separating them. The CDR3 DNA sequence: TGTGCCAGCTCGGAGGTCCGGTACCAAGAGACCCAGTACTTC. Translation: CASSEVRYQETQYF.

The chain is built from TRBV19 and TRBJ2-7; 7 nucleotides agree with TRBD1. The CDR3 has 14 residues. V gave up 3 bases and J gave up 5 bases; unmatched junction bases: 7. CDR1 and CDR2 (germline): LNHDA, SQIVND (reference sequence). The CDR3 loop reads CASSIGNRGDEQYF. As DNA, the CDR3 is TGTGCCAGTAGTATTGGCAACAGGGGAGACGAGCAGTACTTC.

The chain has TRBV19 and TRBJ2-2; D perhaps matches TRBD1 (6 bases). CDR1 and CDR2 from the germline V gene are LNHDA and SQIVND (reference sequence). This CDR3 is built from 16 residues. The V gene lost 4 bases and the J gene lost 7 bases, with 19 bases spanning the gap. This CDR3 reads CASSTPLQGVSGELFF. CDR3 in DNA: TGTGCCAGTAGTACCCCCCTACAGGGTGTTAGCGGGGAGCTGTTTTTT.

The chain recombines TRBV7-3 with TRBJ2-3, with a tentative D call TRBD2 (5 bases). This CDR3 spans 16 amino acids. V lost 5 bases to trimming and J lost 0 bases, with 15 bases between them. Germline CDR1 is SGHTA and CDR2 is FQGTGA. CDR3 loop: CASSLHSDSSTDTQYF. As DNA, the CDR3 is TGTGCCAGCAGCCTTCATAGCGACTCTAGCACAGATACGCAGTATTTT.

The chain combines TRBV9 with TRBJ1-5; D perhaps matches TRBD1 (5 bases). Germline V gives CDR1 SGDLS, CDR2 YYNGEE. Trimming stripped 0 bases from V and 3 bases from J, with 10 bases between. This CDR3 has 15 amino acids. CDR3 bases: TGTGCCAGCAGCGTAGGGTTAGGGGCCAATCAGCCCCAGCATTTT. Amino acid sequence: CASSVGLGANQPQHF.

The CDR3 here is CASSQWRTRKTFEQYF. Written as DNA, the CDR3 is TGCGCCAGCAGTCAATGGCGGACTAGGAAAACTTTCGAGCAGTACTTC. The rearrangement links TRBV23-1 to TRBJ2-7; 7 nucleotides line up with TRBD2. TRBV23-1 is identified as an open reading frame with a role that is uncertain. V lost 1 base, J lost 6 bases, and 12 bases stayed unmatched. The CDR3 is 16 amino acids.

V is TRBV6-5 and J is TRBJ2-3; D uncertain. Germline CDR1 MNHEY, CDR2 SVGAGI. The CDR3 is made up of 13 amino acids. V lost 5 bases and J 4 bases, leaving 10 bases between the germline ends. DNA of the CDR3: TGTGCCAGCAGTGGTGTACTGTCAGATACGCAGTATTTT. This codes for CASSGVLSDTQYF.

This chain joins TRBV11-2 and TRBJ2-3; D gene ambiguous. The germline CDR1 and CDR2 sequences are SGHAT and FQNNGV. V was trimmed by 1 base and J by 0 bases, leaving 11 bases between them. The CDR3 is 16 residues long. CDR3 DNA sequence: TGTGCCAGCAGCTTAGTGGCCGTAGCTAGCACAGATACGCAGTATTTT. Its translation: CASSLVAVASTDTQYF.

The V call is TRBV10-3, the J call TRBJ1-4; 11 bases align to TRBD1. Germline CDR1 is ENHRY and CDR2 is SYGVKD. The CDR3 runs to 17 residues. The V segment lost 6 bases and the J segment 8 bases; nucleotides outside the gene matches: 14. This chain's CDR3 is CAISAGTGGSISEKLFF. Written as DNA, the CDR3 is TGTGCCATCAGCGCCGGGACAGGGGGAAGTATTTCGGAAAAACTGTTTTTT.

J is TRBJ2-3 and V is TRBV10-3; TRBD2 agrees at 10 bases. Germline CDR1 is ENHRY and CDR2 is SYGVKD. This CDR3 region has 15 residues. V shed 4 bases, J shed 4 bases, and the junction held 5 bases outside the gene matches. CDR3 nucleotide sequence: TGTGCCATCAGTGTCCGACTAGCGGGCCCAGATACGCAGTATTTT. This encodes CAISVRLAGPDTQYF.

The chain carries TRBV29-1 and TRBJ2-7; D is uncertain. Germline CDR1 and CDR2: SQVTM and ANQGSEA. The CDR3 consists of 12 residues. With 3 bases removed from V and 6 bases from J, the gap between germline ends came to 12 bases. The CDR3 DNA follows: TGCAGCGTTGAGGCAGGATTCTTCGAGCAGTACTTC. It yields the protein CSVEAGFFEQYF.

The chain recombines TRBV7-9 with TRBJ1-5; a possible D gene is TRBD1 (5 bases). V was pared by 3 bases and J by 6 bases, with 18 bases between. There are 16 residues in the CDR3. Per the germline V gene, CDR1 is SEHNR and CDR2 is FQNEAQ (reference sequence). The CDR3 DNA reads as TGTGCCAGCAGCTTTGGAACCCAATGGGGCGTTCAGCCCCAGCATTTT. It codes for CASSFGTQWGVQPQHF.

This clone showed up just a few times. This chain uses TRBV11-2 with TRBJ1-1, with 7 nucleotides matching TRBD1. The CDR3 contains 13 residues. The V gene end was trimmed by 5 bases and the J gene end by 3 bases; junction bases not matched to a gene: 3. Germline V gene lookup returns CDR1 SGHAT and CDR2 FQNNGV. In nucleotides, the CDR3 is TGTGCCAGCAGCCCAGACAGGGACACTGAAGCTTTCTTT. Translating gives CASSPDRDTEAFF.

The chain carries TRBV13 and TRBJ2-6; D gene unclear. V was cut by 5 bases and J by 0 bases, with 5 bases left in between. CDR1 PRHDT and CDR2 FYEKMQ come from the germline V gene (reference sequence). The CDR3 is made up of 14 amino acids. CDR3 in amino acids: CASSRSSGANVLTF. Written as DNA, the CDR3 is TGTGCCAGCAGCCGAAGCTCTGGGGCCAACGTCCTGACTTTC.

The J gene is TRBJ2-1, the V gene TRBV5-6, with D possibly TRBD2 on 7 matching bases. This CDR3 comprises 15 residues. The germline V gene has CDR1 SGHDT and CDR2 YYEEEE. Trimming took 1 base from V and 7 from J, leaving 15 bases between them. The CDR3 protein is CASSLWGGRENEQFF. DNA of the CDR3: TGTGCCAGCAGCTTGTGGGGGGGCCGGGAGAATGAGCAGTTCTTC. Using reference TRBV5-6 and TRBJ2-1 for the parts outside the CDR3, the full variable domain is DAGVTQSPTHLIKTRGQQVTLRCSPKSGHDTVSWYQQALGQGPQFIFQYYEEEERQRGNFPDRFSGHQFPNYSSELNVNALLLGDSALYLCASSLWGGRENEQFFGPGTRLTVL.

The V call is TRBV10-3, the J call TRBJ1-6; no definite D call. Trimming took off 0 bases at V and 2 bases at J, with 5 bases between the two ends. This CDR3 is 15 amino acids long. The V gene's germline CDR1 is ENHRY and CDR2 SYGVKD. CDR3 loop: CAISESVPYNSPLHF. The CDR3 bases are TGTGCCATCAGTGAGTCGGTACCCTATAATTCACCCCTCCACTTT.

The rearrangement joins TRBV10-2 to TRBJ2-3, with 12 bases fitting TRBD2. The ends lost 5 bases at V and 0 bases at J; junction bases unmatched: 3. The CDR3 contains 16 residues. Germline V lookup: CDR1 WSHSY, CDR2 SAAADI. CDR3 coding DNA: TGCGCCAGCAGTCAAGGACTAGCGGGAAGCACAGATACGCAGTATTTT. Translating gives CASSQGLAGSTDTQYF.

This sequence joins TRBV7-9 and TRBJ2-1, with D possibly called TRBD1 or TRBD2 (5 bases each). Germline lookup yields CDR1 SEHNR and CDR2 FQNEAQ (reference sequence). V was trimmed by 3 bases and J by 5 bases, leaving 11 bases between them. This CDR3 is 14 amino acids long. The CDR3 DNA reads TGTGCCAGCAGCTTTGAGGGGATTCACAATGAGCAGTTCTTC. It is translated as CASSFEGIHNEQFF.

This clone was detected once. The V gene is TRBV11-2, the J gene TRBJ2-5; D gene unclear. Trimming pared 4 bases from V and 3 bases from J, leaving 15 bases between. CDR3 length equals 15 residues. Germline V gene data show CDR1 as SGHAT and CDR2 as FQNNGV. The CDR3 region has the DNA TGTGCCAGCAGCTCCGGTGAAGCGTATAAAGAGACCCAGTACTTC. Its protein product is CASSSGEAYKETQYF.

The rearrangement joins TRBV11-2 to TRBJ2-1, with 10 positions matching TRBD2. Germline CDR1 reads SGHAT; CDR2 reads FQNNGV. Unmatched junction bases numbered 6, after V lost 1 base and J lost 6 bases. There are 16 residues in the CDR3. The CDR3 loop reads CASSLVWSSGGNEQFF. In DNA form, the CDR3 reads TGTGCCAGCAGCTTAGTTTGGTCTAGCGGGGGCAATGAGCAGTTCTTC.

This sequence joins TRBV13 and TRBJ2-1; 11 positions agree with TRBD2. Losses at the gene ends were 0 bases for V and 9 bases for J; bases not matched to a gene: 4. CDR3 length: 15 amino acids. CDR1 is PRHDT, CDR2 FYEKMQ, per germline (reference sequence). The CDR3 DNA reads TGTGCCAGCAGCTTAGGTAGCGGGGGGGCCAGTGAGCAGTTCTTC. Translation: CASSLGSGGASEQFF.

J is TRBJ1-5 and V is TRBV4-1, with no clear D. The ends were cut back, 1 base at V and 4 bases at J, with 8 bases in the middle. Germline values: CDR1 MGHRA, CDR2 YSYEKL. The CDR3 covers 14 residues. CDR3 DNA: TGCGCCAGCAGCCAAGCTGCGGGGAATCAGCCCCAGCATTTT. It translates to CASSQAAGNQPQHF.

V is TRBV11-2 and J is TRBJ2-7, with 10 nucleotides matching TRBD1. Trimming took 5 bases from V and 0 from J; bases not matched to a gene: 16. The length of the CDR3 is 19 residues. Germline V gene sequence: CDR1 SGHAT, CDR2 FQNNGV. CDR3: CASSGRDRGKDRSSYEQYF. The CDR3 nucleotides read TGTGCCAGCAGCGGCCGGGACAGGGGAAAAGACAGAAGCTCCTACGAGCAGTACTTC.

The J gene is TRBJ2-2, the V gene TRBV15, with unresolved D. CDR1 LNHNV and CDR2 YYDKDF come from the germline V gene (reference sequence). Trimming cost V 6 bases and J 6 bases, with 8 bases left between them. The length of the CDR3 is 12 residues. CDR3 sequence (DNA): TGTGCCACCAGGGACCGACCCGGGGAGCTGTTTTTT. Translated: CATRDRPGELFF.

This chain connects TRBV28 to TRBJ2-3; 8 bases map to TRBD1. This CDR3 is built from 13 residues. The V gene end was trimmed by 6 bases and the J gene end by 3 bases; junction bases not matched to a gene: 2. The germline V gene has CDR1 MDHEN and CDR2 SYDVKM. CDR3 loop: CASSRTGTDTQYF. CDR3 DNA: TGTGCCAGCAGCCGGACAGGGACAGATACGCAGTATTTT.

This clone has just a few counts. The gene calls are TRBV2 and TRBJ2-5, with D perhaps matching TRBD2 (5 bases). This CDR3 contains 14 residues. Per germline, CDR1 SNHLY and CDR2 FYNNEI. Trimming took 6 bases from V and 0 from J, leaving 11 bases between them. CDR3 region: CASREEEYQETQYF. CDR3 coding DNA: TGTGCCAGCAGGGAGGAAGAGTACCAAGAGACCCAGTACTTC.

The J gene is TRBJ1-1, the V gene TRBV19, with 8 positions matching TRBD1. CDR3 size: 14 residues. J lost 5 bases, V lost 7 bases, and 9 bases had no gene match. Germline V lookup: CDR1 LNHDA, CDR2 SQIVND (reference sequence). The CDR3 DNA reads TGTGCCAGTAAGATACAGGGGGGGTATACTGAAGCTTTCTTT. Its translation is CASKIQGGYTEAFF.

The chain recombines TRBV15 with TRBJ1-1; no clear D gene. Trimming removed 0 bases from V and 0 bases from J, with 5 bases in between. Germline V gene lookup returns CDR1 LNHNV and CDR2 YYDKDF (reference sequence). The CDR3 has 14 residues. CDR3 region: CATSRDRLNTEAFF. CDR3 sequence (DNA): TGTGCCACCAGCAGAGACAGGCTGAACACTGAAGCTTTCTTT.